This T cell receptor (beta chain) was captured in a study of CD8+CD57+ T cells in acquired aplastic anemia. Germline lookup yields CDR1 SGHAT and CDR2 FQNNGV. The CDR3 length is 16 residues. As to this clonotype: This could be a read error, since a much larger clone is one nucleotide away.

The use of genomic DNA as template underpinned the TCR beta VDJ and CDR3 profiling. MiXCR was run by TCRdb on the reads, yielding one entry per CDR3 protein. The table has some 120,000 distinct CDR3 sequences, around 48% seen once. The sequenced material came from sorted CD4+, CD8+, or CD8+CD57+ T cells (not recorded which) from PBMCs. This clonotype was obtained from a human donor in good health, serving as a control. The chain employs TRBV11-2 and TRBJ2-7; 11 nucleotides agree with TRBD2. The CDR3 protein is CACSKASTSGVYEQYF. The CDR3 DNA sequence: TGTGCCTGCAGCAAGGCCTCGACTAGCGGGGTTTACGAGCAGTACTTC.